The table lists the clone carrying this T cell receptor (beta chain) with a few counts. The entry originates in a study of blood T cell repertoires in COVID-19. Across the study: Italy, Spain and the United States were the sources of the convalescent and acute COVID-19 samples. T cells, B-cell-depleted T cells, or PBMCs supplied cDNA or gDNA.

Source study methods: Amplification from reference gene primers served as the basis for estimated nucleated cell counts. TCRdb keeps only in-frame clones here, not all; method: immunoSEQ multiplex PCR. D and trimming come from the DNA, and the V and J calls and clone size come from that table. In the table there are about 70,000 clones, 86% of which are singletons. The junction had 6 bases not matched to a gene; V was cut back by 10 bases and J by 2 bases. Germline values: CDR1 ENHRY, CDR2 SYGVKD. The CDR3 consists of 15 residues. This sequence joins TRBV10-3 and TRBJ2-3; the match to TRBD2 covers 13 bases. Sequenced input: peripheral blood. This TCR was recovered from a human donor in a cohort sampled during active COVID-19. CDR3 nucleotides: TGTGCCACCGGACTAGCGGGGGCACTCACAGATACGCAGTATTTT. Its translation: CATGLAGALTDTQYF.